This T cell receptor (beta chain) is from a study of blood T cell repertoires in COVID-19. Turning to the study itself: Researchers got acute and convalescent COVID-19 samples from the United States, Italy and Spain. In each case, the material was cDNA or gDNA derived from T cells, B-cell-depleted T cells, or PBMCs.

Methods used by the authors: Amplification with reference gene primers provided the estimates of nucleated cell counts. Using immunoSEQ multiplex PCR, the repertoire was profiled, and TCRdb retains in-frame clones only, with some absent. The V and J calls and clone size are taken from that table; D and trimming were inferred from the DNA. Among about 49,000 clones, approximately 85% were seen once, and the ten largest hold approximately 15%. The germline CDR1 and CDR2 sequences are MDHEN and SYDVKM. This CDR3 has 14 residues. The ends lost 2 bases at V and 15 bases at J; junction bases unmatched: 13.

The sequenced sample was peripheral blood. The receptor comes from a human donor in a cohort sampled during active COVID-19. V is TRBV28 and J is TRBJ1-5; 7 nucleotides agree with TRBD1. CDR3 DNA sequence: TGTGCCAGCAGTTTAGCAGGGGGGAGTTGGATGTTGCATTTT. Translating gives CASSLAGGSWMLHF.